The rows below give T cell receptor beta chains drawn from one sample of a study of T cells in Graves' hyperthyroidism and ophthalmopathy. MiXCR was run by TCRdb on the multiplex PCR reads, yielding one entry per CDR3 protein. This sample has around 600,000 distinct CDR3 sequences, with 14% found just once. Input material: blood. Receptors originate from a woman under 30 with Graves' ophthalmopathy. CDR3s include the opening cysteine and the closing phenylalanine or tryptophan.

TRBJ2-3 TRBV2 CASIPRGDTQYF
TRBJ2-2 TRBV7-2 CASRPRGGNTGELFF
TRBJ1-2 TRBV7-9 CASSFADRDYGYTF
TRBJ2-7 TRBV20-1 CSASDSSGSVDEQYF
TRBJ2-5 TRBV4-1 CASRPGKAGRAETQYF
TRBJ1-5 TRBV30 CAWREDRYSNQPQHF
TRBJ1-1 TRBV6-6 CASSYSKRGVGEMNTEAFF
TRBJ2-6 TRBV5-6 CASSLISVSGANVLTF
TRBJ2-6 TRBV2 CACTERSGANVLTF
TRBJ1-2 TRBV24-1 CATSEANYGYTF
TRBJ2-7 TRBV20-1 CSARDGGPLRWEQYF
TRBJ1-1 TRBV14 CASSTVAGVDTEAFF
TRBJ1-2 TRBV6-1 CATTTGANYGYTF
TRBJ2-5 TRBV30 CAWNSGAPETQYF
TRBJ2-4 TRBV5-4 CASSPALSAKNIQYF
TRBJ1-2 TRBV9 CAGSQHGTDNYGYTF
TRBJ2-7 TRBV6-1 CASRFSSASSYEQYF
TRBJ1-5 TRBV12-3/TRBV12-4 CASRQGEDQPQHF
TRBJ2-5 TRBV20-1 CSARGGGGGLETQYF
TRBJ1-2 TRBV27 CASRDRVGSNYGYTF
TRBJ1-4 TRBV2 CASSPRSFNEKLFF
TRBJ2-6 TRBV4-3 CASAHGTGCPGANVLTF
TRBJ1-3 TRBV5-1 CASSFEGSGNTIYF
TRBJ1-1 TRBV4-2 CASSQGDRETTEAFF
TRBJ2-7 TRBV7-9 CASTSTAVWDEQYF
TRBJ1-1 TRBV7-8 CASSAKADTEAFF
TRBJ1-1 TRBV5-1 CASSLSRGWKTEAFF
TRBJ2-3 TRBV7-6 CASSSLDSGITDTQYF
TRBJ1-5 TRBV7-9 CASSAGSNQPQHF
TRBJ2-1 TRBV7-9 CASATGPGSNEQFF
TRBJ2-3 TRBV5-1 CASSSRQLRGTDTQYF
TRBJ2-4 TRBV5-8 CASNWDRNIQYF
TRBJ2-7 TRBV12-3/TRBV12-4 CASSPHGLAGGKQYF
TRBJ2-7 TRBV7-2 CASSLGQTSEQYF
TRBJ2-3 TRBV7-2 CASSARLAGSTDTQYF
TRBJ2-5 TRBV7-2 CASSLAGASRQETQYF
TRBJ1-1 TRBV28 CASTRVARDTEAFF
TRBJ2-2 TRBV4-3 CASSQLAGWAGELFF
TRBJ2-1 TRBV7-9 CASSATGTSYNEQFF
TRBJ1-2 TRBV4-1 CASSQDTVRVYGYTF
TRBJ2-1 TRBV7-9 CASLGPGTALNEQFF
TRBJ2-5 TRBV29-1 CSVEVSFHETQYF
TRBJ1-5 TRBV6-1 CASSSQGSSQLQHF
TRBJ1-6 TRBV10-3 CAISVGQQNSPLHF
TRBJ2-4 TRBV29-1 CSGRDRGRDIQYF
TRBJ2-1 TRBV28 CASSYPVLGGNEQFF
TRBJ2-1 TRBV12-3/TRBV12-4 CASSSHSQGSAYNEQFF
TRBJ2-7 TRBV11-2 CASGASGSYEQYF